A single sample gave rise to the 16 T cell receptor beta chains below, sequenced in a study of T cell clones after liver transplantation. Method: immunoSEQ multiplex PCR; TCRdb's copy keeps in-frame clones and lacks some. The table has tens of thousands of clones, about four fifths seen once. Sequenced here: CD4+ T cells from blood, sampled before liver transplant. All receptors come from a human donor who received a liver transplant.

The chain couples TRBV19 to TRBJ2-6, with no clear D. Germline V gene data show CDR1 as LNHDA and CDR2 as SQIVND (reference sequence). This CDR3 contains 17 residues. The V and J ends lost 3 bases and 0 bases respectively, with 12 bases between them. CDR3 in DNA: TGTGCCAGTAGTATGCAGCGACGAACCTCTGGGGCCAACGTCCTGACTTTC. Residues: CASSMQRRTSGANVLTF.

In its sample, this clone was seen once. V is TRBV7-3 and J is TRBJ2-4, with 7 bases lining up with TRBD2. The V segment lost 1 base and the J segment 3 bases; nucleotides outside the gene matches: 6. The CDR3 contains 16 residues. Germline CDR1 is SGHTA and CDR2 is FQGTGA. The CDR3 is CASSLMGGENKNIQYF. The CDR3 DNA reads TGTGCCAGCAGCTTAATGGGAGGGGAAAACAAAAACATTCAGTACTTC.

This sequence joins TRBV7-8 and TRBJ2-2; 7 positions agree with TRBD2. Germline V gives CDR1 SGHVS, CDR2 FQNEAQ. Trimming at V came to 7 bases and at J to 5 bases, leaving 13 bases not matched to a gene. This CDR3 comprises 16 residues. The CDR3 DNA sequence: TGTGCCAGCACCCCCCCCGGCGGGGGAGGAACCGGGGAGCTGTTTTTT. It codes for CASTPPGGGGTGELFF.

The gene calls are TRBV9 and TRBJ1-1; D remains unclear. Germline CDR1 is SGDLS and CDR2 is YYNGEE. The CDR3 runs 13 residues. Trimming stripped 0 bases from V and 3 bases from J, with 6 bases between. CDR3 loop: CASSVVRDTEAFF. The CDR3 nucleotides are TGTGCCAGCAGCGTAGTAAGGGACACTGAAGCTTTCTTT.

V gene TRBV11-2 combines with J gene TRBJ1-5; TRBD1 might be the D (6 bases). CDR3 size: 15 residues. CDR1 SGHAT and CDR2 FQNNGV come from the germline V gene. Trimming removed 1 base at V and 2 bases at J, with 9 bases between. CDR3 DNA: TGTGCCAGCAGCTTAGGGACAGCGGGCAATCAGCCCCAGCATTTT. Its translation: CASSLGTAGNQPQHF.

The rearrangement joins TRBV27 to TRBJ1-6, with 7 bases identical to TRBD1. CDR3 length: 15 residues. Germline trimming cut 5 bases from V and 10 bases from J; bases unmatched to any gene: 11. Germline V lookup: CDR1 MNHEY, CDR2 SMNVEV (reference sequence). Written as DNA, the CDR3 is TGTGCCAGCAGTCCTCGACAGGGAGGTGGGTCACCCCTCCACTTT. Translated, it gives CASSPRQGGGSPLHF.

The genes are TRBV7-2 and TRBJ2-5, with 16 bases matching TRBD2. The CDR3 is made up of 17 amino acids. Trimming cost V 5 bases and J 5 bases; bases outside gene matches: 8. CDR1 is SGHTA and CDR2 is FQGNSA in the germline V gene. CDR3 sequence (DNA): TGTGCCAGCAGCGCCGGGACTAGCGGGGGGGCTCAGGAGACCCAGTACTTC. This sequence encodes CASSAGTSGGAQETQYF.

V is TRBV7-9 and J is TRBJ2-7, with D maybe TRBD2 (5 bases). CDR3 size: 15 residues. V was trimmed by 5 bases and J by 0 bases, leaving 14 bases between them. Germline assignment: CDR1 SEHNR and CDR2 FQNEAQ (reference sequence). The CDR3 here is CASSPTRGYSYEQYF. CDR3 nucleotide sequence: TGTGCCAGCAGCCCAACCCGGGGATACTCCTACGAGCAGTACTTC.

This clone was seen a handful of times. The chain couples TRBV7-9 to TRBJ2-2, with 8 nucleotides matching TRBD1. CDR1 is SEHNR, CDR2 FQNEAQ, per germline (reference sequence). The V gene end was trimmed by 5 bases and the J gene end by 4 bases; junction bases not matched to a gene: 6. CDR3 size: 15 residues. For the CDR3, the DNA is TGTGCCAGCAGCCCTCGTGGACAGGGCACCGGGGAGCTGTTTTTT. This gives the protein CASSPRGQGTGELFF.

The chain recombines TRBV5-1 with TRBJ2-6, with D unclear. CDR1 and CDR2 from the germline V gene are SGHRS and YFSETQ. This CDR3 is built from 14 residues. Trimming pared 2 bases from V and 0 bases from J, leaving 3 bases between. The CDR3 DNA sequence: TGCGCCAGCAGCTTAGACTCTGGGGCCAACGTCCTGACTTTC. Translation: CASSLDSGANVLTF.

This clone has a single count. The J gene is TRBJ2-2, the V gene TRBV7-8, with D possibly TRBD2 on 5 matching bases. There are 12 residues in the CDR3. Germline V gene lookup returns CDR1 SGHVS and CDR2 FQNEAQ. V was cut by 6 bases and J by 9 bases, with 11 bases left in between. This CDR3 reads CASSSIGRELFF. The CDR3 DNA follows: TGTGCCAGCAGTTCAATCGGGAGGGAGCTGTTTTTT.

This chain links TRBV4-3 with TRBJ2-2; 10 nucleotides match TRBD2. Germline CDR1 is LGHNA and CDR2 is YSLEER. There are 16 residues in the CDR3. Trimming cost V 0 bases and J 4 bases; bases outside gene matches: 2. CDR3 nucleotide sequence: TGCGCCAGCAGCCAAGAACTAGCGGGGATCACCGGGGAGCTGTTTTTT. Its translation is CASSQELAGITGELFF.

The rearrangement uses TRBV7-9 and TRBJ1-3; 7 bases fit TRBD1. The J segment lost 0 bases and the V segment lost 5 bases, leaving 7 bases of the junction unmatched. CDR1 is SEHNR, CDR2 FQNEAQ, per germline (reference sequence). This CDR3 region has 16 residues. The CDR3 sequence is CASSPPGQTSGNTIYF. DNA for the CDR3: TGTGCCAGCAGCCCTCCGGGACAGACCTCTGGAAACACCATATATTTT. The whole variable domain, remainder taken from reference TRBV7-9 and TRBJ1-3, is DTGVSQNPRHKITKRGQNVTFRCDPISEHNRLYWYRQTLGQGPEFLTYFQNEAQLEKSRLLSDRFSAERPKGSFSTLEIQRTEQGDSAMYLCASSPPGQTSGNTIYFGEGSWLTVV.

This clone appeared a few times. The V gene is TRBV5-4, the J gene TRBJ2-3, with D perhaps TRBD2 (6 bases). Looked up from germline, CDR1 is SGHNT and CDR2 is YYREEE (reference sequence). Trimming pared 0 bases from V and 1 base from J, leaving 9 bases between. This CDR3 is 15 amino acids long. The CDR3 region is CASSLGSGGTDTQYF. CDR3 sequence (DNA): TGTGCCAGCAGCTTGGGTAGCGGAGGCACAGATACGCAGTATTTT.

The rearrangement joins TRBV7-2 to TRBJ1-2; 8 bases line up with TRBD1. With V trimmed by 5 bases and J by 8 bases, 13 bases remained unmatched. This CDR3 comprises 15 residues. Germline CDR1 and CDR2: SGHTA and FQGNSA. The CDR3 protein is CASSPRQGTSRGYTF. The CDR3 DNA reads TGTGCCAGCAGCCCAAGACAGGGGACCTCCCGGGGCTACACCTTC.

The V gene is TRBV27, the J gene TRBJ2-3; TRBD2 aligns across 8 bases. From germline, CDR1 is MNHEY and CDR2 SMNVEV (reference sequence). The V gene end was trimmed by 4 bases and the J gene end by 7 bases; junction bases not matched to a gene: 10. The CDR3 sequence is 15 residues long. The DNA for the CDR3 is TGTGCCAGCAGTTCCCCAGCGGGGGCACTGAATACGCAGTATTTT. Translation: CASSSPAGALNTQYF.